The rows below give T cell receptor beta chains drawn from one sample of a study of T cells after yellow fever vaccination. Using its own MiXCR run on the 5' RACE reads, TCRdb lists one record per CDR3 protein. There are some 240,000 distinct CDR3 sequences in the sample; roughly 5% occur only once, and around 3.5% lies in the top ten. The sequenced sample was CD4+ T cells sorted from PBMCs, obtained on the day of the yellow fever booster vaccination. Every receptor here comes from a man between 18 and 29 years old who received the YFV17D yellow fever vaccine. CDR3s include the opening cysteine and the closing phenylalanine or tryptophan. The D gene is left open where the match is weak. Clone size is given for some rows only: seen once, a few or many times, or a class if the clone is expanded.

many | TRBJ2-5 | 15 | NA | TRBV4-3 | CASSQDHNLHETQYF | TGCGCCAGCAGCCAGGACCATAATCTCCACGAGACCCAGTACTTC
NA | TRBJ1-1 | 15 | TRBD1 | TRBV7-2 | CASSFQDRGPHEAFF | TGTGCCAGCAGCTTTCAGGACAGGGGGCCGCATGAAGCTTTCTTT
NA | TRBJ1-1 | 15 | TRBD1 | TRBV7-3 | CASSRQGGGGTEAFF | TGTGCCAGCAGCAGACAGGGAGGGGGCGGCACTGAAGCTTTCTTT
NA | TRBJ1-6 | 14 | NA | TRBV19 | CASSIEGPGSPLHF | TGTGCCAGTAGTATTGAAGGACCTGGGTCACCCCTCCACTTT
many | TRBJ1-1 | 14 | NA | TRBV3-1 | CASSPQLGGTEAFF | TGTGCCAGCAGCCCACAATTGGGAGGGACTGAAGCTTTCTTT
NA | TRBJ2-1 | 15 | NA | TRBV21-1 | CASTFAGGPAGEQFF | TGTGCCAGCACCTTCGCGGGGGGACCCGCCGGTGAGCAGTTCTTC
many | TRBJ2-7 | 14 | NA | TRBV6-1 | CASSEMGSVYEQYF | TGTGCCAGCAGTGAGATGGGGTCGGTATACGAGCAGTACTTC
many | TRBJ2-6 | 14 | NA | TRBV5-1 | CASSLRSGANVLTF | TGCGCCAGCAGCTTGCGGTCTGGGGCCAACGTCCTGACTTTC
few | TRBJ2-2 | 16 | NA | TRBV5-8 | CASSLVGRANTGELFF | TGTGCCAGCAGCTTGGTCGGACGTGCGAACACCGGGGAGCTGTTTTTT
NA | TRBJ2-1 | 13 | NA | TRBV5-1 | CASSLGPRDEQFF | TGCGCCAGCAGCTTGGGGCCGAGGGATGAGCAGTTCTTC
many | TRBJ2-7 | 15 | NA | TRBV12-3/TRBV12-4 | CASSLGGSFDYEQYF | TGTGCCAGCAGTTTAGGGGGTTCCTTCGACTACGAGCAGTACTTC
few | TRBJ1-2 | 15 | TRBD1 | TRBV7-2 | CASSSIQYRGVGYTF | TGTGCCAGCAGCTCGATACAATACAGGGGTGTTGGCTACACCTTC
many | TRBJ2-5 | 13 | NA | TRBV4-2 | CASSQADGETQYF | TGTGCCAGCAGCCAAGCGGACGGAGAGACCCAGTACTTC
NA | TRBJ2-5 | 15 | TRBD2 | TRBV7-3 | CASSISGGPQETQYF | TGTGCCAGCAGCATTAGCGGGGGACCCCAAGAGACCCAGTACTTC
many | TRBJ2-1 | 15 | TRBD2 | TRBV20-1 | CSGTRNGPGGNEQFF | TGCAGTGGAACTCGTAATGGACCGGGAGGCAATGAGCAGTTCTTC
NA | TRBJ2-5 | 14 | NA | TRBV20-1 | CSARDLASPETQYF | TGCAGTGCTAGAGATTTAGCCTCTCCGGAGACCCAGTACTTC
NA | TRBJ2-3 | 13 | NA | TRBV4-3 | CASSQDFGDTQYF | TGCGCCAGCAGCCAAGATTTCGGGGATACGCAGTATTTT
NA | TRBJ1-6 | 17 | NA | TRBV6-5 | CASSYSTGVSGNSPLHF | TGTGCCAGCAGTTACTCGACCGGGGTCAGTGGTAATTCACCCCTCCACTTT
few | TRBJ2-2 | 15 | TRBD2 | TRBV7-2 | CASSPGTSGVGELFF | TGTGCCAGCAGCCCCGGGACTAGCGGGGTCGGGGAGCTGTTTTTT
few | TRBJ1-2 | 16 | NA | TRBV19 | CASSTQPGARHYGYTF | TGTGCCAGTAGTACCCAGCCAGGGGCGCGACACTATGGCTACACCTTC
many | TRBJ2-5 | 13 | NA | TRBV4-3 | CASSQARGETQYF | TGCGCCAGCAGCCAGGCTCGAGGAGAGACCCAGTACTTC
few | TRBJ2-7 | 15 | NA | TRBV29-1 | CSVVDRLGGSYEQYF | TGCAGCGTTGTTGATAGGTTGGGGGGATCCTACGAGCAGTACTTC
many | TRBJ2-1 | 11 | NA | TRBV7-9 | CASSPQNEQFF | TGTGCCAGCAGCCCCCAGAATGAGCAGTTCTTC
few | TRBJ2-5 | 15 | TRBD2 | TRBV5-4 | CASSATSGLGETQYF | TGTGCCAGCAGCGCCACTAGCGGACTGGGGGAGACCCAGTACTTC
few | TRBJ2-1 | 15 | NA | TRBV2 | CASSEASLRGARQFF | TGTGCCAGCAGTGAAGCGAGCTTGCGGGGCGCTCGGCAGTTCTTC
many | TRBJ2-7 | 14 | NA | TRBV20-1 | CSARVPSEVREQYF | TGCAGTGCTAGGGTCCCTAGTGAGGTACGCGAGCAGTACTTC
NA | TRBJ2-1 | 15 | TRBD2 | TRBV4-3 | CASGGYGGGGNAQFF | TGCGCCAGCGGTGGCTATGGGGGGGGAGGCAATGCGCAGTTCTTC
NA | TRBJ2-4 | 15 | NA | TRBV5-1 | CASSLGALAKNIQYF | TGCGCCAGCAGCCTGGGGGCTTTAGCCAAAAACATTCAGTACTTC
many | TRBJ2-4 | 15 | TRBD2 | TRBV29-1 | CSVNGGVSAKNIQYF | TGCAGCGTAAACGGGGGGGTGTCAGCCAAAAACATTCAGTACTTC
few | TRBJ2-2 | 16 | NA | TRBV5-6 | CASSLYAPANTGELFF | TGTGCCAGCAGCTTGTACGCCCCCGCGAACACCGGGGAGCTGTTTTTT
many | TRBJ1-6 | 20 | NA | TRBV20-1 | CSARGSTGQAISSYNSPLHF | TGCAGTGCTAGGGGGTCGACAGGCCAGGCGATAAGCTCCTATAATTCACCCCTCCACTTT
NA | TRBJ2-5 | 13 | TRBD2 | TRBV20-1 | CSGGGRGQETQYF | TGCAGTGGGGGGGGTCGGGGACAAGAGACCCAGTACTTC
NA | TRBJ2-5 | 14 | TRBD1 | TRBV6-5 | CASSWVGQGETQYF | TGTGCCAGCAGTTGGGTCGGACAGGGAGAGACCCAGTACTTC
many | TRBJ2-1 | 18 | TRBD2 | TRBV12-5 | CASGFSQGGLAYHNEQFF | TGTGCTAGTGGTTTCTCCCAGGGGGGACTAGCGTATCACAATGAGCAGTTCTTC
NA | TRBJ2-1 | 15 | NA | TRBV18 | CASSPLGEDLNEQFF | TGTGCCAGCTCACCACTCGGTGAGGATTTGAATGAGCAGTTCTTC
NA | TRBJ2-3 | 15 | NA | TRBV19 | CASKREIWSTDTQYF | TGTGCCAGTAAAAGGGAAATTTGGAGCACAGATACGCAGTATTTT
NA | TRBJ2-7 | 11 | NA | TRBV20-1 | CSAASSYEQYF | TGCAGTGCAGCGTCCTCCTACGAGCAGTACTTC
NA | TRBJ1-6 | 14 | TRBD1 | TRBV12-3/TRBV12-4 | CASRLDRGNSPLHF | TGTGCCAGCAGGTTGGACAGGGGAAACTCACCCCTCCACTTT
NA | TRBJ2-3 | 13 | NA | TRBV10-3 | CATREGGADTQYF | TGTGCCACACGAGAGGGGGGGGCAGATACGCAGTATTTT
NA | TRBJ2-2 | 11 | NA | TRBV18 | CASSPDGELFF | TGTGCCAGCTCACCAGACGGGGAGCTGTTTTTT
many | TRBJ2-7 | 14 | NA | TRBV6-6 | CASSYFQGRDEQYF | TGTGCCAGCAGTTACTTTCAGGGTCGGGACGAGCAGTACTTC
NA | TRBJ2-3 | 13 | NA | TRBV28 | CASTQPPADTQYF | TGTGCCAGCACCCAGCCTCCCGCAGATACGCAGTATTTT
many | TRBJ2-4 | 14 | NA | TRBV10-3 | CAISDGASGNIQYF | TGTGCCATCAGTGATGGGGCCAGCGGGAACATTCAGTACTTC